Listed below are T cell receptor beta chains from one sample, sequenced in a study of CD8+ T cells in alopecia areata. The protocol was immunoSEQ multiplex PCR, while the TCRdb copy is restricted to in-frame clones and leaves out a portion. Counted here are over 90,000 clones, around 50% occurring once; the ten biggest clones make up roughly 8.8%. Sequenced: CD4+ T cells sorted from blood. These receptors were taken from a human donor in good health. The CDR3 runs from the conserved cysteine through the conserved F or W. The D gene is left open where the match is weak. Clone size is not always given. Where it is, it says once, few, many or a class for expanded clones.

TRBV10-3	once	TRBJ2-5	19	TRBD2	CAISESAGLAGGLPETQYF	TGTGCCATCAGTGAGTCGGCGGGACTAGCGGGGGGCCTCCCAGAGACCCAGTACTTC
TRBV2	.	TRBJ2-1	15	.	CASSLQGPLYNEQFF	TGTGCCAGCAGCTTACAGGGCCCCTTATACAATGAGCAGTTCTTC
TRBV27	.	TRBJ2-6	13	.	CASGTSGANVLTF	TGTGCCAGCGGCACCTCTGGGGCCAACGTCCTGACTTTC
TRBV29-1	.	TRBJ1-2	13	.	CSVVGRLTYGYTF	TGCAGCGTTGTAGGACGGTTGACCTATGGCTACACCTTC
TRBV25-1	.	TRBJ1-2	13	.	CASSDYPSYGYTF	TGTGCCAGCAGTGACTATCCAAGCTATGGCTACACCTTC
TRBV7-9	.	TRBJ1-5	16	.	CASSLAGGDSNQPQHF	TGTGCCAGCAGCTTAGCAGGGGGTGATAGCAATCAGCCCCAGCATTTT
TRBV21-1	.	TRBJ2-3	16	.	CASSKAQNQSTDTQYF	TGTGCCAGCAGCAAAGCCCAGAACCAGAGTACAGATACGCAGTATTTT
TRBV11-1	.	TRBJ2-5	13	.	CASSFRDQETQYF	TGTGCCAGCAGCTTCCGGGATCAAGAGACCCAGTACTTC
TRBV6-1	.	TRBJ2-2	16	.	CASSELGMGVTGELFF	TGTGCCAGCAGTGAATTGGGGATGGGGGTCACCGGGGAGCTGTTTTTT
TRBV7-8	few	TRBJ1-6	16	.	CASSLAGWAADSPLHF	TGTGCCAGCAGCTTAGCGGGGTGGGCAGCTGATTCACCCCTCCACTTT
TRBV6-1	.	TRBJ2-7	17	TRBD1	CASSGSGQGFRSYEQYF	TGTGCCAGCAGTGGCTCGGGACAGGGATTTCGGTCCTACGAGCAGTACTTC
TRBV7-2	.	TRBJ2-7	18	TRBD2	CASSGPSGTSGGRYEQYF	TGTGCCAGCAGCGGGCCGTCCGGGACTAGCGGGGGGCGCTACGAGCAGTACTTC
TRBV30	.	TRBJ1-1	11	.	CAWSFVPEAFF	TGTGCCTGGAGTTTCGTCCCTGAAGCTTTCTTT
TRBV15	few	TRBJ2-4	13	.	CATRVYAGNIQYF	TGTGCCACCAGGGTCTACGCGGGAAACATTCAGTACTTC
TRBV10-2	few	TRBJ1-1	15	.	CASSDWVGGNTEAFF	TGCGCCAGCAGTGATTGGGTCGGGGGGAACACTGAAGCTTTCTTT
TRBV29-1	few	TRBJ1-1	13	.	CSGTLGTGTEAFF	TGCAGCGGGACCCTTGGGACCGGGACTGAAGCTTTCTTT
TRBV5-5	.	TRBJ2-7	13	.	CASSLAGSYEQYF	TGTGCCAGCAGCTTGGCAGGGTCCTACGAGCAGTACTTC
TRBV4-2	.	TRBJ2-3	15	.	CASSQDPLTADTQYF	TGTGCCAGCAGCCAAGACCCCTTGACAGCAGATACGCAGTATTTT
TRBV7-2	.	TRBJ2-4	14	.	CASSLFTGNNIQYF	TGTGCCAGCAGCTTATTTACGGGAAACAACATTCAGTACTTC
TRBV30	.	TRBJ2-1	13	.	CAWRKDRVNEQFF	TGTGCCTGGAGGAAGGACAGAGTCAATGAGCAGTTCTTC
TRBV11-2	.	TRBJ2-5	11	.	CASSEQETQYF	TGTGCCAGCAGCGAACAAGAGACCCAGTACTTC
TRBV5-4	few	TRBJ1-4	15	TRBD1	CASSGGQGRNEKLFF	TGTGCCAGCAGCGGCGGACAGGGGCGTAATGAAAAACTGTTTTTT
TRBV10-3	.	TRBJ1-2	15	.	CAIRGDVAANYGYTF	TGTGCCATCAGAGGAGACGTCGCTGCTAACTATGGCTACACCTTC
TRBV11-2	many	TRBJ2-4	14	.	CASSLRPPANIQYF	TGTGCCAGCAGCTTACGACCCCCGGCGAACATTCAGTACTTC
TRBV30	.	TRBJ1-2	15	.	CAWRRPYQGRGGYTF	TGTGCCTGGAGGAGGCCCTACCAGGGCAGGGGAGGCTACACCTTC
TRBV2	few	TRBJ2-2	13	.	CASKSGSYGELFF	TGTGCCAGCAAAAGTGGATCTTACGGGGAGCTGTTTTTT
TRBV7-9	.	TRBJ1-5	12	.	CASSPDSQPQHF	TGTGCCAGCAGCCCTGACAGCCAGCCCCAGCATTTT
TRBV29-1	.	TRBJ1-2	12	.	CSVGTANYGYTF	TGCAGCGTTGGGACAGCTAACTATGGCTACACCTTC
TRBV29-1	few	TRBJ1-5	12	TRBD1	CSVGTGGQPQHF	TGCAGCGTTGGGACAGGCGGTCAGCCCCAGCATTTT
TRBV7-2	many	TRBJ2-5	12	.	CASSTNQETQYF	TGTGCCAGCAGCACTAACCAAGAGACCCAGTACTTC
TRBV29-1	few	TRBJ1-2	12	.	CSVGGRDDGYTF	TGCAGCGTTGGAGGCAGGGATGATGGCTACACCTTC
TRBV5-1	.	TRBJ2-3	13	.	CASSLAIGNTQYF	TGCGCCAGCAGCTTGGCCATAGGGAATACGCAGTATTTT
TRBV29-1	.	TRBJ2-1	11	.	CSVPSLNEQFF	TGCAGCGTCCCTAGTCTGAATGAGCAGTTCTTC
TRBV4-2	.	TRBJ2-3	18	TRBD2	CASSQVKGLAGALDTQYF	TGTGCCAGCAGCCAAGTGAAGGGACTAGCGGGGGCGTTAGATACGCAGTATTTT
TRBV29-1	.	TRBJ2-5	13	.	CSVTRANQETQYF	TGCAGCGTAACCCGGGCCAACCAAGAGACCCAGTACTTC
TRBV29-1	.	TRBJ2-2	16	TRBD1	CSVGDRERANTGELFF	TGCAGCGTTGGGGACAGAGAGCGCGCGAACACCGGGGAGCTGTTTTTT
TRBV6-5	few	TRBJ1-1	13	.	CASSPQTGAEAFF	TGTGCCAGCAGTCCTCAGACTGGCGCTGAAGCTTTCTTT
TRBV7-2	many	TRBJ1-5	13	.	CASSLGYNQPQHF	TGTGCCAGCAGCTTAGGGTACAATCAGCCCCAGCATTTT
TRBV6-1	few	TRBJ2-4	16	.	CASSDFRQVAKNIQYF	TGTGCCAGCAGTGATTTCCGACAGGTTGCCAAAAACATTCAGTACTTC
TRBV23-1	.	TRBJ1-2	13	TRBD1	CASRGQTNYGYTF	TGCGCCAGCAGGGGACAGACTAACTATGGCTACACCTTC
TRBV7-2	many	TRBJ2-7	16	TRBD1	CASSLRTGKSSYEQYF	TGTGCCAGCAGCTTAAGGACAGGGAAGAGCTCCTACGAGCAGTACTTC
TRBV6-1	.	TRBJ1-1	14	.	CASNRDSLNTEAFF	TGTGCCAGCAACCGAGACAGTCTAAACACTGAAGCTTTCTTT
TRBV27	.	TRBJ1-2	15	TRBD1	CASSKFSGTGYGYTF	TGTGCCAGCAGCAAATTCTCCGGGACAGGCTATGGCTACACCTTC
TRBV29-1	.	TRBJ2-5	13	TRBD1	CSANPGQQETQYF	TGCAGCGCCAACCCGGGACAGCAAGAGACCCAGTACTTC
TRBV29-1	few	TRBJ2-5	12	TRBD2	CSARRGQETQYF	TGCAGCGCCCGGCGGGGGCAAGAGACCCAGTACTTC
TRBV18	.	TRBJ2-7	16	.	CASSPPLGAGPYEQYF	TGTGCCAGCTCACCACCGCTTGGGGCAGGACCCTACGAGCAGTACTTC
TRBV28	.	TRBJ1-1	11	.	CASSLVGGAFF	TGTGCCAGCAGTTTGGTAGGGGGAGCTTTCTTT
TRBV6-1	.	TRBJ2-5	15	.	CASSVARAGAETQYF	TGTGCCAGCAGTGTCGCGCGGGCAGGCGCAGAGACCCAGTACTTC
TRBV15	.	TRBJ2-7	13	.	CATSRDREGEQYF	TGTGCCACCAGCAGAGATCGCGAAGGCGAGCAGTACTTC